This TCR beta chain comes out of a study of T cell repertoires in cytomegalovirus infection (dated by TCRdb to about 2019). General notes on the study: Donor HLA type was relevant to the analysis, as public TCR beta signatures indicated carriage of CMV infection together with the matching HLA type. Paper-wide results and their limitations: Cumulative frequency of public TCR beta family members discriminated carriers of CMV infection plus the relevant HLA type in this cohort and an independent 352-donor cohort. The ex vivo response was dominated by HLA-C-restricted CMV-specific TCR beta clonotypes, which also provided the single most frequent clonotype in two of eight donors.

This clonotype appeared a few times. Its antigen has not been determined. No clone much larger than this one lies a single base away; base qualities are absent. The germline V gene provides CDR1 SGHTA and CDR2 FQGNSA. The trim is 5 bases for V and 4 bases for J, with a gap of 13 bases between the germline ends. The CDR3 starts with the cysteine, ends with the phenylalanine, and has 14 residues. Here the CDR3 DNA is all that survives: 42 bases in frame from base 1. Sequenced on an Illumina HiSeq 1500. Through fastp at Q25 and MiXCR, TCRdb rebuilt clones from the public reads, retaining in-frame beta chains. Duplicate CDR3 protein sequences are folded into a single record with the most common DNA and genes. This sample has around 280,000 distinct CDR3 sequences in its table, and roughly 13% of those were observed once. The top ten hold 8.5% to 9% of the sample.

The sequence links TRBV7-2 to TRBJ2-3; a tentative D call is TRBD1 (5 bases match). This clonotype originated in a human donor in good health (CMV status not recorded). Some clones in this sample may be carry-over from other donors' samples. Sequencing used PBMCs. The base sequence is TGTGCCAGCAGCACTTCCTGGGGCCCAGATACGCAGTATTTT. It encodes CASSTSWGPDTQYF.